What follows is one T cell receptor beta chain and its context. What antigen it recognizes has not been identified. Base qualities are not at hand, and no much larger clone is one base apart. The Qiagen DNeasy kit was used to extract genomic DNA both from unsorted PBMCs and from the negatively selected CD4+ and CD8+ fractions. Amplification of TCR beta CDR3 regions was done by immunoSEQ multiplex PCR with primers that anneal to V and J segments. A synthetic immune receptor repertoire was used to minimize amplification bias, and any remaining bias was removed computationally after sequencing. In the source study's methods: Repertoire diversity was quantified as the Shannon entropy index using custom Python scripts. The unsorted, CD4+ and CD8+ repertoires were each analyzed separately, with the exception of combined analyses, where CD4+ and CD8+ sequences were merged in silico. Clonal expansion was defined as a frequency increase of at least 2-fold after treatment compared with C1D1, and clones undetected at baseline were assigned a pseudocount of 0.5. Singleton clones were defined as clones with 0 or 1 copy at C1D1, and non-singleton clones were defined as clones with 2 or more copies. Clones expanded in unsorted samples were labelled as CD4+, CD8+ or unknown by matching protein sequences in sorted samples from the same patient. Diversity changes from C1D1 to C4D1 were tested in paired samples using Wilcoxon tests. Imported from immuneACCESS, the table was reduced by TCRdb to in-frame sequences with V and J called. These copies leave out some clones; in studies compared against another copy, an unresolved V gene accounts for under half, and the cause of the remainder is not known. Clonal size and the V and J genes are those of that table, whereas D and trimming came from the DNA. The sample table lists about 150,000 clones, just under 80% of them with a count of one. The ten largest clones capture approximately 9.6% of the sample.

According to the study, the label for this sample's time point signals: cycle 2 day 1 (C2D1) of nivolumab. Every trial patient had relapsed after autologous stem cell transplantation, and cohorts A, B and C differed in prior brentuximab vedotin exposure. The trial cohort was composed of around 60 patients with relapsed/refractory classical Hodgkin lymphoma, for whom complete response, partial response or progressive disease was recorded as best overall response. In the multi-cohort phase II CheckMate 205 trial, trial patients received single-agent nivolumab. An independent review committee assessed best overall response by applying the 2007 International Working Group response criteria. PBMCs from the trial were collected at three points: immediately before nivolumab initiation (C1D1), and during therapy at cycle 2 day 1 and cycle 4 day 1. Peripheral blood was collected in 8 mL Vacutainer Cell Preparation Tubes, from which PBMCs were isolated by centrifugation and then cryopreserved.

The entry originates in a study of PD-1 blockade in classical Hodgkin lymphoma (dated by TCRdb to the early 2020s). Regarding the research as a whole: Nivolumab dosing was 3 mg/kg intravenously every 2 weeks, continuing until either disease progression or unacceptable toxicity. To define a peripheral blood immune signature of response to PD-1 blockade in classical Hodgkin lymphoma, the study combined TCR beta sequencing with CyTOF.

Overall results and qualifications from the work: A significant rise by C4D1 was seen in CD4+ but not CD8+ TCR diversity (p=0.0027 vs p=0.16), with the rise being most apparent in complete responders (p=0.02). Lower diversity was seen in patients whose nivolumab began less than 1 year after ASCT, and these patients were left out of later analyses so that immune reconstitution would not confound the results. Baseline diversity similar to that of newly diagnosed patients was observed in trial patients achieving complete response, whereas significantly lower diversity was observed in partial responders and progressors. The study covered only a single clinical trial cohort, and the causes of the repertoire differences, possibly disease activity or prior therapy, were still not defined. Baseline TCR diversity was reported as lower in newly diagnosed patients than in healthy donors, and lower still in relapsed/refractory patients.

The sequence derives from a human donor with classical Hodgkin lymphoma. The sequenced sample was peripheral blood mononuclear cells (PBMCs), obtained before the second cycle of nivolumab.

The CDR3 corresponds to CASSLLGLETGELFF. The DNA is TGTGCCAGCAGCTTATTGGGTTTGGAGACCGGGGAGCTGTTTTTT. Recombination linked TRBV11-2 to TRBJ2-2; no D gene is confidently identified. The germline V gene encodes CDR1 SGHAT and CDR2 FQNNGV. The CDR3, cysteine through phenylalanine, is 15 amino acids long. CDR3 DNA is the only sequence kept; it has 45 bases, read in frame from the first base. Trimming takes 2 bases from V and 5 bases from J, and the germline ends sit 12 bases apart.